The 26 T cell receptor beta chains below were found in one sample sequenced in a study of cytomegalovirus exposure and HLA in healthy donors. PCR amplification relied on 60 Vbeta primers (plus 13 Jbeta primers). Here immunoSEQ multiplex PCR was the method, and the copy in TCRdb shows in-frame clones only, minus some. The sample lists more than 85,000 clones, about 75% occurring once. The source material was PBMCs. The receptors originated from a man aged 25 to 40 in good health and CMV-seropositive.

Points on this clone: This same CDR3 is encoded by further DNA sequences in the sample. V gene TRBV29-1 combines with J gene TRBJ2-5; perhaps TRBD2 as D (7 bases). Trimming shortened V by 5 bases and J by 1 base, and 14 bases separated the two germline ends. Germline V CDR1 and CDR2: SQVTM, ANQGSEA. CDR3 length: 14 amino acids. The CDR3 DNA sequence: TGCAGCGTTCCTCCCGGGGGGCCCCAAGAGACCCAGTACTTC. This encodes CSVPPGGPQETQYF.

This sequence joins TRBV19 and TRBJ2-5, with TRBD1 matching over 7 bases. Germline loops: CDR1 LNHDA, CDR2 SQIVND (reference sequence). Germline trimming cut 4 bases from V and 5 bases from J; bases unmatched to any gene: 4. CDR3 length equals 13 residues. Here the CDR3 DNA reads TGTGCCAGTAGTAACCAGGGGGATGAGACCCAGTACTTC. This gives the protein CASSNQGDETQYF.

With respect to this clone: This clone may be a read error of a much larger clone one base away. The same CDR3 is also encoded by other DNA sequences in this sample. The gene calls are TRBV6-5 and TRBJ2-7; no definite D call. The ends were cut back, 5 bases at V and 0 bases at J, with 14 bases in the middle. This CDR3 has 15 amino acids. The germline V gene encodes CDR1 MNHEY and CDR2 SVGAGI. The CDR3 DNA follows: TGTGCCAGCAGTCCCCCCGCCGATAGCTCCTACGAGCAGTACTTC. It translates to CASSPPADSSYEQYF.

This chain uses TRBV30 with TRBJ1-4; D remains unclear. The CDR3 has 12 amino acids. In germline, CDR1 is GTSNPN, CDR2 SVGIG (reference sequence). The ends were cut back, 0 bases at V and 7 bases at J, with 6 bases in the middle. DNA for the CDR3: TGTGCCTGGAGTGTCGTAATTGAAAAACTGTTTTTT. Residues: CAWSVVIEKLFF.

The V call is TRBV2, the J call TRBJ1-1; D may be TRBD1 (6 bases). The germline CDR1 and CDR2 sequences are SNHLY and FYNNEI. The V end was cut by 6 bases, the J end by 7 bases, with 18 bases between. CDR3 length: 14 residues. CDR3 coding DNA: TGTGCCAGCAGAACAACTCGGGGGGCCGGTGAAGCTTTCTTT. This encodes CASRTTRGAGEAFF.

The V gene is TRBV2, the J gene TRBJ2-7; tentative D call: TRBD2 (6 bases). V was shortened by 8 bases and J by 1 base, with 9 bases between the two germline ends. This CDR3 comprises 12 residues. Per germline, CDR1 SNHLY and CDR2 FYNNEI. CDR3: CASHGGSYEQYF. As DNA, the CDR3 is TGTGCCAGCCACGGAGGGTCCTACGAGCAGTACTTC.

This rearrangement joins TRBV7-8 to TRBJ1-2; D ambiguous. The CDR3 runs 12 residues. Germline-derived CDR1 and CDR2 are SGHVS and FQNEAQ. The V end lost 5 bases, the J end lost 6 bases, and 10 bases lay between the germline ends. As DNA, the CDR3 is TGTGCCAGCAGCGATAGCGGGGATGGCTACACCTTC. Its translation is CASSDSGDGYTF.

This sequence joins TRBV6-1 and TRBJ1-2; D remains ambiguous. CDR1 is MNHNS, CDR2 SASEGT, per germline. Trimming cost V 4 bases and J 4 bases, with 10 bases left between them. This CDR3 is 13 amino acids long. The CDR3 sequence: CASSVESLYGYTF. The CDR3 coding sequence is TGTGCCAGCAGTGTTGAGTCCCTCTATGGCTACACCTTC.

V gene TRBV7-9 combines with J gene TRBJ2-1; tentatively, D is TRBD1 (6 bases). The CDR3 is 15 amino acids. V was shortened by 1 base and J by 12 bases, with 19 bases between the two germline ends. From germline, CDR1 is SEHNR and CDR2 FQNEAQ (reference sequence). This CDR3 is CASSLEGQFVIGQFF. The DNA for the CDR3 is TGTGCCAGCAGCTTAGAAGGACAGTTCGTAATCGGGCAGTTCTTC. Together with reference TRBV7-9 and TRBJ2-1, the CDR3 gives the full variable domain: DTGVSQNPRHKITKRGQNVTFRCDPISEHNRLYWYRQTLGQGPEFLTYFQNEAQLEKSRLLSDRFSAERPKGSFSTLEIQRTEQGDSAMYLCASSLEGQFVIGQFFGPGTRLTVL.

The rearrangement uses TRBV7-6 and TRBJ1-5; no reliable D call. The V end was cut by 6 bases, the J end by 0 bases, with 6 bases between. Germline V gives CDR1 SGHVS, CDR2 FNYEAQ. The CDR3 consists of 13 residues. DNA for the CDR3: TGTGCCAGCAGTAGTGATAGCAATCAGCCCCAGCATTTT. Translated: CASSSDSNQPQHF. Drawing the rest from reference TRBV7-6 and TRBJ1-5, the complete variable domain is GAGVSQSPRYKVTKRGQDVALRCDPISGHVSLYWYRQALGQGPEFLTYFNYEAQQDKSGLPNDRFSAERPEGSISTLTIQRTEQRDSAMYRCASSSDSNQPQHFGDGTRLSIL.

The chain employs TRBV18 and TRBJ2-7; D might be TRBD2 (5 bases). The CDR3 is 15 amino acids. Germline assignment: CDR1 KGHSH and CDR2 LQKENI. V lost 6 bases, J lost 7 bases, and 22 bases lay in between. CDR3 DNA sequence: TGTGCCAGCTCGGAGGCCGGGTCTCCTTTGAGTGAGCAGTACTTC. It translates to CASSEAGSPLSEQYF.

This chain links TRBV11-2 with TRBJ1-1, with D uncertain. The V end lost 1 base, the J end lost 5 bases, and 17 bases lay between the germline ends. The CDR3 length is 16 residues. Germline V CDR1 and CDR2: SGHAT, FQNNGV. This chain's CDR3 is CASSLVTPGSGTEAFF. The CDR3 DNA reads as TGTGCCAGCAGCTTAGTCACTCCGGGTTCCGGGACTGAAGCTTTCTTT. The variable domain in full, with the rest retrieved from reference TRBV11-2 and TRBJ1-1, is EAGVAQSPRYKIIEKRQSVAFWCNPISGHATLYWYQQILGQGPKLLIQFQNNGVVDDSQLPKDRFSAERLKGVDSTLKIQPAKLEDSAVYLCASSLVTPGSGTEAFFGQGTRLTVV.

The V call is TRBV5-4, the J call TRBJ2-1, with 7 bases lining up with TRBD1. Germline CDR1 SGHNT, CDR2 YYREEE (reference sequence). This CDR3 is 15 amino acids long. The trim removed 4 bases at V and 1 base at J, leaving 5 bases unmatched. In DNA, the CDR3 is TGTGCCAGCAGCCTACAGGGGAAATCCTACAATGAGCAGTTCTTC. Its translation is CASSLQGKSYNEQFF.

This chain links TRBV4-2 with TRBJ2-2, with 9 positions matching TRBD1. The germline gives CDR1 LGHNA, CDR2 YNFKEQ. The CDR3 consists of 16 residues. The J segment lost 4 bases and the V segment lost 4 bases, leaving 7 bases of the junction unmatched. This CDR3 reads CASSRGTGLTTGELFF. The CDR3 bases are TGTGCCAGCAGCCGGGGGACAGGGTTAACCACCGGGGAGCTGTTTTTT.

The rearrangement uses TRBV18 and TRBJ2-4, with D tentatively TRBD2 (6 bases). Trimming left V 5 bases short and J 4 bases short, with 15 bases between. The CDR3 covers 15 residues. CDR1 is KGHSH and CDR2 is LQKENI in the germline V gene. CDR3 DNA: TGTGCCAGCTCATCCCAGGGAGGCCTAAAAAACATTCAGTACTTC. Its protein is CASSSQGGLKNIQYF.

The chain combines TRBV6-5 with TRBJ2-3; TRBD1 is a possible D gene (6 bases). CDR3 size: 15 residues. Germline V gene lookup returns CDR1 MNHEY and CDR2 SVGAGI. Deletions cut 6 bases from V and 5 bases from J, with 18 bases between. CDR3 sequence: CASSQQGLMGDTQYF. The CDR3 nucleotides are TGTGCCAGCAGCCAACAGGGTTTGATGGGAGATACGCAGTATTTT.

This clone was seen once. This chain uses TRBV7-3 with TRBJ1-1; 11 bases agree with TRBD1. Germline loops: CDR1 SGHTA, CDR2 FQGTGA. V was clipped by 7 bases and J by 3 bases; unmatched bases: 4. The CDR3 spans 14 residues. The CDR3 region has the DNA TGTGCCAGCACAGCGGACAGGGGGCACACTGAAGCTTTCTTT. It encodes CASTADRGHTEAFF.

CDR3 DNA sequence: TGTGCCAGCAGCTTAGAGGGCCTAGCGGGGGGCTCCTACGAGCAGTACTTC. This translates into CASSLEGLAGGSYEQYF. This chain uses TRBV13 with TRBJ2-7; 11 nucleotides line up with TRBD2. V shed 1 base, J shed 0 bases, and the junction held 5 bases outside the gene matches. CDR1 and CDR2 from the germline V gene are PRHDT and FYEKMQ (reference sequence). The CDR3 runs to 17 residues.

This chain uses TRBV10-3 with TRBJ2-3; 13 bases agree with TRBD2. This CDR3 has 15 residues. The junction had 2 bases not matched to a gene; V was cut back by 4 bases and J by 4 bases. Germline assignment: CDR1 ENHRY and CDR2 SYGVKD. CDR3 sequence: CAISGTSGGPDTQYF. The CDR3 DNA reads as TGTGCCATCAGTGGGACTAGCGGGGGCCCAGATACGCAGTATTTT.

The chain carries TRBV7-3 and TRBJ1-1; D gene unclear. V lost 2 bases, J lost 1 base, and 11 bases lay in between. The CDR3 consists of 15 residues. The germline gives CDR1 SGHTA, CDR2 FQGTGA. The DNA of the CDR3 is TGTGCCAGCAGCTTATATCCACCGGGGAACACTGAAGCTTTCTTT. This encodes CASSLYPPGNTEAFF. Filled out from reference TRBV7-3 and TRBJ1-1, the complete variable domain reads GAGVSQTPSNKVTEKGKYVELRCDPISGHTALYWYRQSLGQGPEFLIYFQGTGAADDSGLPNDRFFAVRPEGSVSTLKIQRTERGDSAVYLCASSLYPPGNTEAFFGQGTRLTVV.

This clone was counted between two and nine times. The chain links TRBV30 to TRBJ2-7, with D possibly being TRBD1 (5 bases). The CDR3 consists of 12 residues. CDR1 is GTSNPN and CDR2 is SVGIG in the germline V gene (reference sequence). The CDR3 is CARQPEGGEQYF. The CDR3 DNA sequence: TGTGCTCGACAGCCAGAAGGTGGGGAGCAGTACTTC. The full variable domain, completed using reference TRBV30 and TRBJ2-7, is SQTIHQWPATLVQPVGSPLSLECTVEGTSNPNLYWYRQAAGRGLQLLFYSVGIGQISSEVPQNLSASRPQDRQFILSSKKLLLSDSGFYLCARQPEGGEQYFGPGTRLTVT.

The chain is built from TRBV7-2 and TRBJ2-2, with D possibly TRBD1 on 7 matching bases. The ends were cut back, 2 bases at V and 1 base at J, with 8 bases in the middle. Germline V gene lookup returns CDR1 SGHTA and CDR2 FQGNSA. CDR3 length: 15 residues. CDR3 nucleotides: TGTGCCAGCAGCTTACAGGGGGGGAACACCGGGGAGCTGTTTTTT. As protein: CASSLQGGNTGELFF. Together with reference TRBV7-2 and TRBJ2-2, the CDR3 gives the full variable domain: GAGVSQSPSNKVTEKGKDVELRCDPISGHTALYWYRQSLGQGLEFLIYFQGNSAPDKSGLPSDRFSAERTGGSVSTLTIQRTQQEDSAVYLCASSLQGGNTGELFFGEGSRLTVL.

The rearrangement uses TRBV7-8 and TRBJ2-1; 7 positions match TRBD2. The CDR3 has 16 amino acids. Germline trimming cut 5 bases from V and 3 bases from J; bases unmatched to any gene: 10. Looked up from germline, CDR1 is SGHVS and CDR2 is FQNEAQ. CDR3 bases: TGTGCCAGCAGCCAGCTCCGGGGGGTGTTCTACAATGAGCAGTTCTTC. This encodes CASSQLRGVFYNEQFF.

The chain carries TRBV7-2 and TRBJ2-3, with 9 bases identical to TRBD2. Germline CDR1 SGHTA, CDR2 FQGNSA. This CDR3 is built from 18 residues. Trimming removed 1 base from V and 0 bases from J; junction bases left unmatched: 8. In DNA, the CDR3 is TGTGCCAGCAGCTTAGTCCTAGCGGGGATCACTAGCACAGATACGCAGTATTTT. Its protein product is CASSLVLAGITSTDTQYF.

V and J are TRBV5-4 and TRBJ2-3; 8 positions match TRBD2. CDR1 and CDR2 (germline): SGHNT, YYREEE (reference sequence). This CDR3 has 15 amino acids. The V gene end was trimmed by 0 bases and the J gene end by 3 bases; junction bases not matched to a gene: 3. This chain's CDR3 is CASSLGGLGTDTQYF. The CDR3 DNA reads as TGTGCCAGCAGCTTGGGGGGACTAGGGACAGATACGCAGTATTTT.

V is TRBV5-1 and J is TRBJ2-5; D might be TRBD2 (6 bases). V was shortened by 4 bases and J by 1 base, with 8 bases between the two germline ends. The CDR3 has 13 residues. Germline-derived CDR1 and CDR2 are SGHRS and YFSETQ. The CDR3 loop is CASSPGLQETQYF. In nucleotides, the CDR3 is TGCGCCAGCAGCCCGGGACTCCAAGAGACCCAGTACTTC.